The 15 T cell receptor beta chains given below trace back to one sample, sequenced in a study of blood T cell repertoires in COVID-19. The repertoire was sequenced with immunoSEQ multiplex PCR; TCRdb's copy has only in-frame clones and lacks some. This table holds roughly 150,000 clones, 70% to 85% found once. Sequencing was performed on peripheral blood. These receptors originate from a man older than 75 with COVID-19, enrolled during active disease.

V is TRBV6-5 and J is TRBJ2-3; D unclear. This CDR3 has 11 residues. Germline CDR1 reads MNHEY; CDR2 reads SVGAGI. With 7 bases removed from V and 2 bases from J, the gap between germline ends came to 4 bases. The chain's CDR3 is CASTNTDTQYF. CDR3 coding DNA: TGTGCCAGCACCAACACAGATACGCAGTATTTT.

V is TRBV4-1 and J is TRBJ1-4; D is unresolved. V lost 2 bases and J 0 bases, leaving 7 bases between the germline ends. Germline CDR1 MGHRA, CDR2 YSYEKL. The CDR3 runs 15 residues. The chain's CDR3 is CASSQMGATNEKLFF. CDR3 nucleotide sequence: TGCGCCAGCAGCCAAATGGGAGCAACTAATGAAAAACTGTTTTTT.

This clone was counted between two and nine times. The genes are TRBV11-2 and TRBJ1-2; 10 bases align to TRBD1. CDR1 and CDR2 (germline): SGHAT, FQNNGV. CDR3 size: 15 residues. The V and J ends lost 1 base and 5 bases, in that order; junction bases with no gene match: 4. This CDR3 is CASSLVGTGAYGYTF. In DNA form, the CDR3 reads TGTGCCAGCAGCTTAGTAGGGACAGGGGCTTATGGCTACACCTTC.

V and J are TRBV5-4 and TRBJ1-1; TRBD1 aligns across 7 bases. The V gene's germline CDR1 is SGHNT and CDR2 YYREEE (reference sequence). The CDR3 runs 15 residues. The V segment lost 4 bases and the J segment 1 base; nucleotides outside the gene matches: 7. This CDR3 reads CASSRLGQQNTEAFF. The CDR3 nucleotides read TGTGCCAGCAGCAGATTGGGACAGCAGAACACTGAAGCTTTCTTT.

V gene TRBV5-8 combines with J gene TRBJ1-2, with 8 bases lining up with TRBD1. In germline, CDR1 is SGHTS, CDR2 YDEGEE. The J segment lost 4 bases and the V segment lost 5 bases, leaving 7 bases of the junction unmatched. This CDR3 spans 14 amino acids. CDR3 coding DNA: TGTGCCAGCAGACCCAGGGGGCGCGTCTATGGCTACACCTTC. Protein sequence: CASRPRGRVYGYTF. The full variable domain, with the rest looked up from reference TRBV5-8 and TRBJ1-2, is EAGVTQSPTHLIKTRGQQATLRCSPISGHTSVYWYQQALGLGLQFLLWYDEGEERNRGNFPPRFSGRQFPNYSSELNVNALELEDSALYLCASRPRGRVYGYTFGSGTRLTVV.

The chain carries TRBV7-3 and TRBJ1-2, with 11 bases identical to TRBD1. The germline V gene encodes CDR1 SGHTA and CDR2 FQGTGA. This CDR3 is 18 amino acids long. The V segment lost 4 bases and the J segment 3 bases; nucleotides outside the gene matches: 13. CDR3 sequence: CASSSQGTGGSFDYGYTF. CDR3 bases: TGTGCCAGCAGCTCTCAAGGGACAGGGGGAAGCTTCGACTATGGCTACACCTTC. Filled out from reference TRBV7-3 and TRBJ1-2, the complete variable domain reads GAGVSQTPSNKVTEKGKYVELRCDPISGHTALYWYRQSLGQGPEFLIYFQGTGAADDSGLPNDRFFAVRPEGSVSTLKIQRTERGDSAVYLCASSSQGTGGSFDYGYTFGSGTRLTVV.

The genes are TRBV5-1 and TRBJ2-3; possibly TRBD2 for D (6 bases). From germline, CDR1 is SGHRS and CDR2 YFSETQ. This CDR3 region has 16 residues. V lost 2 bases to trimming and J lost 5 bases, with 18 bases between them. The CDR3 reads CASSLVGDWREDTQYF. CDR3 DNA sequence: TGCGCCAGCAGCTTAGTCGGGGACTGGAGGGAAGATACGCAGTATTTT.

The chain is built from TRBV6-1 and TRBJ2-7, with unresolved D. CDR1 MNHNS and CDR2 SASEGT come from the germline V gene. This CDR3 spans 13 amino acids. V was cut by 1 base and J by 4 bases, with 8 bases left in between. CDR3 coding DNA: TGTGCCAGCAGTGAAGGCAGGCGTTACGAGCAGTACTTC. It is translated as CASSEGRRYEQYF.

V usage is TRBV14 and J usage is TRBJ1-2; 10 bases align to TRBD1. The CDR3 loop spans 17 amino acids. The ends lost 3 bases at V and 2 bases at J; junction bases unmatched: 9. Germline CDR1 and CDR2: SGHDN and FVKESK. The CDR3: CASSQGRQGARNYGYTF. Here the CDR3 DNA reads TGTGCCAGCAGCCAGGGTCGACAGGGGGCGCGGAACTATGGCTACACCTTC.

The gene calls are TRBV6-4 and TRBJ1-2; D might be TRBD1 (6 bases). The CDR3 contains 15 residues. From germline, CDR1 is MRHNA and CDR2 SNTAGT. V lost 0 bases and J lost 3, with 11 bases in between. The CDR3 is CASSDSRGIHYGYTF. CDR3 in DNA: TGTGCCAGCAGTGACTCGAGGGGGATTCACTATGGCTACACCTTC.

CDR3 residues: CASSQRTGGPGEQFF. CDR3 coding DNA: TGTGCCAGCAGCCAACGGACGGGGGGGCCGGGTGAGCAGTTCTTC. The rearrangement links TRBV4-2 to TRBJ2-1, with 8 positions matching TRBD2. The trim removed 2 bases at V and 9 bases at J, leaving 9 bases unmatched. There are 15 residues in the CDR3. Germline CDR1 and CDR2: LGHNA and YNFKEQ.

V is TRBV3-1 (or the pseudogene TRBV3-2) and J is TRBJ1-5, with TRBD1 matching 7 bases. The CDR3 runs to 12 residues. V dropped 7 bases and J dropped 5; count of bases not matched to a gene: 2. The germline V gene encodes CDR1 LGHDT and CDR2 YNNKEL (reference sequence). The CDR3 here is CASNTGDQPQHF. DNA of the CDR3: TGTGCCAGCAATACAGGGGATCAGCCCCAGCATTTT.

V and J are TRBV18 and TRBJ1-3; D is unresolved. Trimming removed 2 bases from V and 0 bases from J, with 8 bases in between. The CDR3 is 15 residues long. CDR1 and CDR2 (germline): KGHSH, LQKENI. Written as DNA, the CDR3 is TGTGCCAGCTCACCAGGGAGGTCCTCTGGAAACACCATATATTTT. Protein: CASSPGRSSGNTIYF.

The rearrangement joins TRBV28 to TRBJ1-4, with a weak D call TRBD1 (5 bases). The CDR3 is 15 amino acids. The V and J ends lost 2 bases and 3 bases respectively, with 10 bases between them. CDR1 is MDHEN and CDR2 is SYDVKM in the germline V gene. CDR3 in amino acids: CASSLRAGSNEKLFF. The CDR3 nucleotides read TGTGCCAGCAGTTTACGGGCAGGGTCTAATGAAAAACTGTTTTTT.

The gene calls are TRBV5-1 and TRBJ2-2, with a weak D call TRBD2 (5 bases). This CDR3 has 15 amino acids. Trimming removed 2 bases from V and 5 bases from J, with 13 bases in between. Germline CDR1 reads SGHRS; CDR2 reads YFSETQ. CDR3 region: CASSFREVGTGELFF. The DNA for the CDR3 is TGCGCCAGCAGCTTTCGGGAAGTAGGAACCGGGGAGCTGTTTTTT.